Here is one T cell receptor (beta chain) with its context. The antigen remains unidentified. This record comes from a study of cytomegalovirus exposure and HLA in healthy donors. Study-level results: A few CMV-associated chains proved CMV antigen-specific in vitro.

The table came from immunoSEQ multiplex PCR; TCRdb's copy has only in-frame clones and leaves some out. The table records more than 250,000 clones, about nine tenths of them present only once. Specimen: PBMCs. This receptor was taken from a woman aged 25 to 39 in good health and CMV-seronegative.

In DNA, the CDR3 is TGCAGCGTTGTCTCAGGGAATCAGCCCCAGCATTTT. As protein: CSVVSGNQPQHF. This sequence joins TRBV29-1 and TRBJ1-5; a possible D gene is TRBD1 (5 bases). The CDR3 covers 12 residues. V gave up 4 bases and J gave up 4 bases, with 8 bases separating them. Per the germline V gene, CDR1 is SQVTM and CDR2 is ANQGSEA.